In its sample, the clone carrying this T cell receptor beta chain was seen a few times. These data originate in a study of post-analysis software for immune sequencing data. The library was made from cDNA and included unique molecular identifiers. Each CDR3 protein is one row after TCRdb ran MiXCR on the PCR reads. The sample includes roughly 410,000 distinct CDR3 sequences, less than 40% seen only once; the top ten take under 15%. The specimen sequenced was blood. This TCR was recovered from a girl aged 5 to 17 with multiple sclerosis.

The CDR3 DNA reads TGTGCCAGCTCTCCGGGGACAGGGATCGAGCAGTACTTC. Translated, it gives CASSPGTGIEQYF. The chain employs TRBV3-1 and TRBJ2-7; the match to TRBD1 covers 9 bases. V lost 8 bases to trimming and J lost 6 bases; unmatched junction nucleotides: 8. The CDR3 spans 13 residues. In germline, CDR1 is LGHDT, CDR2 YNNKEL (reference sequence).